This note documents a single TCR beta chain sequence. The data derive from a study of blood T cell repertoires in COVID-19. Study as a whole: T cells, B-cell-depleted T cells, or PBMCs provided the cDNA or gDNA that served as material.

Looked up from germline, CDR1 is SNHLY and CDR2 is FYNNEI. This CDR3 is built from 17 residues. V shed 6 bases and J 1 base; nucleotides not matched to a gene: 6. Method: immunoSEQ multiplex PCR; TCRdb's copy keeps in-frame clones and lacks some. The table lists around 27,000 clones, about 94% of them singletons. Sequenced input: peripheral blood. The origin of this receptor is a human donor with active COVID-19. The donor label of this sample is uncertain. The chain recombines TRBV2 with TRBJ2-1, with 13 bases that match TRBD2. The CDR3 DNA reads as TGTGCCAGCAGGAGGACTAGCGGGAGAGTATCCTACAATGAGCAGTTCTTC. Its translation: CASRRTSGRVSYNEQFF.